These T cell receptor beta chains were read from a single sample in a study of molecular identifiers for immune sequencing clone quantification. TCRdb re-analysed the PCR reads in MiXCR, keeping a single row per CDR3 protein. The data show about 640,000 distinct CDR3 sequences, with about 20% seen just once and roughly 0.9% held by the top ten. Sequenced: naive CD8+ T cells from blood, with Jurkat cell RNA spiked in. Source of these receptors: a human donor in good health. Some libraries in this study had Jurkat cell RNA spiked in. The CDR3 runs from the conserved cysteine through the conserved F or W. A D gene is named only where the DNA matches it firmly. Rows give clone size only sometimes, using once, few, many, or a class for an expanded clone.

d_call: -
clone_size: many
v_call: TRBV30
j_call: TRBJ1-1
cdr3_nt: TGTGCCTGGAGTGTAGGGTTGTTGACTGAAGCTTTCTTT
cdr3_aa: CAWSVGLLTEAFF

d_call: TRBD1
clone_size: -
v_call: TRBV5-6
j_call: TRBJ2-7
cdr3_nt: TGTGCCAGCAGCTTGAAATTGAGGACAGGGCATGACGAGCAGTACTTC
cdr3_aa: CASSLKLRTGHDEQYF

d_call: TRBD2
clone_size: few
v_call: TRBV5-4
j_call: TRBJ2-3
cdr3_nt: TGTGCCAGCAGCTCCTCCAAGGTGGGGGGGTCCGATACGCAGTATTTT
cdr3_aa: CASSSSKVGGSDTQYF

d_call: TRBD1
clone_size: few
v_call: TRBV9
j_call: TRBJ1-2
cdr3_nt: TGTGCCAGCAGCGCAGACAGGGTGGGACTGGGCTATGGCTACACCTTC
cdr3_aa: CASSADRVGLGYGYTF

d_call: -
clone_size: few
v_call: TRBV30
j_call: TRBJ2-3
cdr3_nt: TGTGCCTGGAGTGAAGGGGCTGGCACAGATACGCAGTGTTTT
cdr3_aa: CAWSEGAGTDTQCF

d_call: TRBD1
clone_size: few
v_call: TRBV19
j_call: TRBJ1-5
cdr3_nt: TGTGCCAGTAACCTGGACAGGGGTAGCAATCAGCCCCAGCATTTT
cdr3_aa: CASNLDRGSNQPQHF

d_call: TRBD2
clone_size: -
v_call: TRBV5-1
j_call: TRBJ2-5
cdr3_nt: TGCGCCAGCAGCTTGGTGGCTAGCGGGAGGGGGTACCAAGAGACCCAGTACTTC
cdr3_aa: CASSLVASGRGYQETQYF

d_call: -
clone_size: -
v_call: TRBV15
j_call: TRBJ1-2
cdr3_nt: TGTGCCACCAGCAGAGACCTCCCTTCAAACGGCTACACCTTC
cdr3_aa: CATSRDLPSNGYTF

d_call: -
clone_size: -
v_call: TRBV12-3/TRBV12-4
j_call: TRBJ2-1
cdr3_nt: TGTGCCATCTGGGAGGACGAAGCCTACAATGAGCAGTTCTTC
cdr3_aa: CAIWEDEAYNEQFF

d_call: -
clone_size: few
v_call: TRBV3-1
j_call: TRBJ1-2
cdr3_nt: TGTGCCAGCAGCGGCTGGGATGGCTACACCTTC
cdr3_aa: CASSGWDGYTF

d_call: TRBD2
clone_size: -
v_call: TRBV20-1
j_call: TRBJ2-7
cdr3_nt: TGCAGTGCTACCCGTCCCATGTCTAGCGGGATTTCCCACGAGCAGTACTTC
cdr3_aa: CSATRPMSSGISHEQYF

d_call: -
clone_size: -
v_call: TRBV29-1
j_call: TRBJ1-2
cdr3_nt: TGCAGCGTTGAAGATGGGGGGGTGGGAAACTATGGCTACACCTTC
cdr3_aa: CSVEDGGVGNYGYTF

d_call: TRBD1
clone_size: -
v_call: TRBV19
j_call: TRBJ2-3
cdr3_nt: TGTGCCAGTACCCGGGACAGGGCGGGGACAGATACGCAGTATTTT
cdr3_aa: CASTRDRAGTDTQYF

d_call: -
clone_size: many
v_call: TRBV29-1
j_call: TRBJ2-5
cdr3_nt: TGCAGCGCCGAACCCGAGCAGGGTGTTGGTCAAGAGACCCAGTACTTC
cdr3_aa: CSAEPEQGVGQETQYF

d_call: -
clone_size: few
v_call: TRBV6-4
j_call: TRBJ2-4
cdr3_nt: TGTGCCAGCAGGGCTCCGGGCCCCGATGGGCTGAACATTCAGTACTTC
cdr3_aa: CASRAPGPDGLNIQYF

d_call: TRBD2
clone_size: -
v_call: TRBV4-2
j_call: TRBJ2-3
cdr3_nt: TGTGCCAGCAGCCAGGATAGAGCGGGATACACAGATACGCAGTATTTT
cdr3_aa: CASSQDRAGYTDTQYF

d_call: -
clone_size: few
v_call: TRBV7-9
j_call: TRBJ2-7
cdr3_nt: TGTGCCAGCAGCGCCCGTGGTGGTGAGCAGTACTTC
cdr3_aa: CASSARGGEQYF

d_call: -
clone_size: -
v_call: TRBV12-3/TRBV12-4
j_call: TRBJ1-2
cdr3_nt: TGTGCCAGCAGCTCCTCCAGCCGCGTCTATGGCTACACCTTC
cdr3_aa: CASSSSSRVYGYTF

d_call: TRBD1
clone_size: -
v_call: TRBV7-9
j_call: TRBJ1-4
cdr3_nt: TGTGCCAGCAGCCCACCGATTACAGGGGCGGCTGAAAAACTGTTTTTT
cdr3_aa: CASSPPITGAAEKLFF

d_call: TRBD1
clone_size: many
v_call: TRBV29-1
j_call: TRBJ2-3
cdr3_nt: TGCAGCGTTAAACAGGGGATGAACACAGATACGCAGTATTTT
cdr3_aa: CSVKQGMNTDTQYF

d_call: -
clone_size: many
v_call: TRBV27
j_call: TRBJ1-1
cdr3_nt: TGTGCCAGCAGGTTGGGTGCTGGGGCCACTGAAGCTTTCTTT
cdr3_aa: CASRLGAGATEAFF

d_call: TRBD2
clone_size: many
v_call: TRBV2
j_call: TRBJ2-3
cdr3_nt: TGTGCCATCCTCCCCCTAGCGGGGGCAGGCCCAGATACGCAGTATTTT
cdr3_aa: CAILPLAGAGPDTQYF

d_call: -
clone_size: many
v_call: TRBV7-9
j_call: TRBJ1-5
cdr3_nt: TGTGCCAGCAGCTTAGAGGGCAGGGTCGGAGGCAATCAGCCCCAGCATTTT
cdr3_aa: CASSLEGRVGGNQPQHF

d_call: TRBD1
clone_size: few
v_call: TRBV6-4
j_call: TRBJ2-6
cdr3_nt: TGTGCCAGCAGGGAGACAGGGACTGGGGCCAACGTCCTGACTTTC
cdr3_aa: CASRETGTGANVLTF

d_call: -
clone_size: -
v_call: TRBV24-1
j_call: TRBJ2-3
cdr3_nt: TGTGCCACCAGTGATTTGCCGTCCGGAGCTTACACAGATACGCAGTATTTT
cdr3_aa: CATSDLPSGAYTDTQYF

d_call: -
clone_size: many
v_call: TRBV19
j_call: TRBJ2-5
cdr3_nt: TGTGCCAGTAGGAAGACAGATCAAGAGACCCAGTACTTC
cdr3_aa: CASRKTDQETQYF

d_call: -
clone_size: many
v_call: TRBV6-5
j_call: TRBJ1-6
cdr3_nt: TGTGCCAGCAGTTTGTTCGAAAATTATAATTCACCCCTCCACTTT
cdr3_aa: CASSLFENYNSPLHF

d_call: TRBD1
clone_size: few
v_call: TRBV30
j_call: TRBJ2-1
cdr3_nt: TGTGCCTGGAGTTTTGGACAGGGTGGTCATGAGCAGTTCTTC
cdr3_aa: CAWSFGQGGHEQFF

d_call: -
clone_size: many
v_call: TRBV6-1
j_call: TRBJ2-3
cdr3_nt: TGTGCCAGCAGTGAGTTTTACCCAGATACGCAGTATTTT
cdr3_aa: CASSEFYPDTQYF

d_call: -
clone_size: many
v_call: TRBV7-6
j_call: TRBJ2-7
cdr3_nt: TGTGCCAGCAGTTTAAGCAGCTCCTACGAGCAGTACTTC
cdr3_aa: CASSLSSSYEQYF

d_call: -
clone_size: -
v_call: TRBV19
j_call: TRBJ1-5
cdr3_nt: TGTGCCAGTAGTATAGATCTTCGGGGGGCGAGAAGCAATCAGCCCCAGCATTTT
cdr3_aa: CASSIDLRGARSNQPQHF

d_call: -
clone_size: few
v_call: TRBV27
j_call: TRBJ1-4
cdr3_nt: TGTGCCAGCAGCCCAGATTGGGCAACTAATGAAAAACTGTTTTTT
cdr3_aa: CASSPDWATNEKLFF

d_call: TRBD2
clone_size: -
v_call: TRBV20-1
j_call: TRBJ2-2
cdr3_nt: TGCAGTGCTAGAGCTTGGCGGGAGGGTTTAGCCGGGGAGCTGTTTTTT
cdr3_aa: CSARAWREGLAGELFF

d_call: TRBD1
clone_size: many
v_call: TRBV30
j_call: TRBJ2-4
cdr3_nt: TGTGCCTGGAGTCCCGGGACAGGTCTTGACATTCAGTACTTC
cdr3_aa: CAWSPGTGLDIQYF

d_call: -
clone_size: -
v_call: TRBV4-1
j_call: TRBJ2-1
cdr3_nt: TGCGCCAGCAGCCAAGGGGCGGGTTTCGACAATGAGCGGTTCTTC
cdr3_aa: CASSQGAGFDNERFF

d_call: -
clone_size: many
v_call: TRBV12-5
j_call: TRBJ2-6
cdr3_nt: TGTGCTAGTGGTTTGTTAGGGGCTGGGGCCAACGTCCTGACTTTC
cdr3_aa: CASGLLGAGANVLTF

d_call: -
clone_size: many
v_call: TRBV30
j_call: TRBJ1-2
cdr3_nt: TGTGCCTGGGACAGGTCTCCAAGGGGCTACACCTTC
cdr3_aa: CAWDRSPRGYTF

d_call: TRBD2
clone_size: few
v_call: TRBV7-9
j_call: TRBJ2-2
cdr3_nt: TGTGCCAGCAAACCACTAGCGGGGGAGGCTGGGGAGCTGTTTTTT
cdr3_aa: CASKPLAGEAGELFF

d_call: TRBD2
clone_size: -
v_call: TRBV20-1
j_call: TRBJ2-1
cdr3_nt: TGCAGTGCCGAAGAAGGACTAGCGGGAGTCGAGCAGTTCTTC
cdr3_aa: CSAEEGLAGVEQFF

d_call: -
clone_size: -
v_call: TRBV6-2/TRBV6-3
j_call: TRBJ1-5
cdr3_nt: TGTGCCAGCAGCCCCGGACGGGCGAAAAATCAGCCCCAGCATTTT
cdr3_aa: CASSPGRAKNQPQHF